The next 7 T cell receptor beta chains were all read from a single sample in a study of blood T cell repertoires in COVID-19. Profiled with immunoSEQ multiplex PCR; TCRdb holds only in-frame clones, not every one. The sample includes 120,000 to 150,000 clones, around 87% of them seen just once. The sequencing sample was made of PBMCs or T cells enriched from blood (not recorded which). These receptor sequences come from a woman in her 30s with acute COVID-19.

V and J are TRBV14 and TRBJ1-5; D not certain. From germline, CDR1 is SGHDN and CDR2 FVKESK. The CDR3 is 13 amino acids. V shed 0 bases and J shed 7 bases, with 7 bases lying between them. Written as DNA, the CDR3 is TGTGCCAGCAGCCAAGATCTTGGCCAGCCCCAGCATTTT. Translating it yields CASSQDLGQPQHF.

The chain employs TRBV10-3 and TRBJ2-5; D is possibly TRBD1 (8 bases). The CDR3 is 19 amino acids. Germline V gene lookup returns CDR1 ENHRY and CDR2 SYGVKD. V gave up 3 bases and J gave up 5 bases, with 28 bases separating them. As DNA, the CDR3 is TGTGCCATCAGTGATTTCCGGGCACAGGGGGGGGTGCCATTGGAGACCCAGTACTTC. As protein: CAISDFRAQGGVPLETQYF.

This clone was counted once. The chain has TRBV10-2 and TRBJ1-4, with TRBD1 as a possible D gene (6 bases). Trimming left V 8 bases short and J 2 bases short, with 15 bases between. The CDR3 has 15 residues. Germline CDR1 and CDR2: WSHSY and SAAADI. The CDR3 DNA sequence: TGCGCCAGCCTTAGGGGGATCCTGACTAATGAAAAACTGTTTTTT. It codes for CASLRGILTNEKLFF.

V is TRBV10-3 and J is TRBJ1-1; 7 nucleotides line up with TRBD1. Germline CDR1 is ENHRY and CDR2 is SYGVKD. V was pared by 6 bases and J by 7 bases, with 8 bases of the junction left unmatched. The CDR3 contains 13 residues. The CDR3 bases are TGTGCCATCAGCCTGACAGGGAAGCTTGAAGCTTTCTTT. It specifies CAISLTGKLEAFF.

The chain employs TRBV15 and TRBJ2-1; 10 nucleotides match TRBD2. Germline lookup yields CDR1 LNHNV and CDR2 YYDKDF (reference sequence). There are 16 residues in the CDR3. After removal of 0 bases from V and 4 bases from J, the junction contained 3 bases not matched to a gene. CDR3 nucleotide sequence: TGTGCCACCAGCAGAGAACTACTAGCGGGATACAATGAGCAGTTCTTC. It specifies CATSRELLAGYNEQFF.

This chain uses TRBV19 with TRBJ2-5; 7 nucleotides line up with TRBD1. V shed 4 bases and J 2 bases; nucleotides not matched to a gene: 4. The CDR3 length is 14 residues. In germline, CDR1 is LNHDA, CDR2 SQIVND (reference sequence). The CDR3 DNA is TGTGCCAGTAGTAAGGGACAGCCACAAGAGACCCAGTACTTC. It specifies CASSKGQPQETQYF.

This clone has just a few counts. The chain couples TRBV5-1 to TRBJ1-4, with D possibly TRBD1 on 5 matching bases. There are 13 residues in the CDR3. Germline V gives CDR1 SGHRS, CDR2 YFSETQ. Trimming pared 4 bases from V and 8 bases from J, leaving 12 bases between. The CDR3 DNA follows: TGCGCCAGCAGCGGGGACTTGGAGGAAAAACTGTTTTTT. Protein: CASSGDLEEKLFF. The complete variable domain, with remaining parts taken from reference TRBV5-1 and TRBJ1-4, reads KAGVTQTPRYLIKTRGQQVTLSCSPISGHRSVSWYQQTPGQGLQFLFEYFSETQRNKGNFPGRFSGRQFSNSRSEMNVSTLELGDSALYLCASSGDLEEKLFFGSGTQLSVL.